Listed here are 26 T cell receptor beta chains from one sample, sequenced in a study of blood T cell repertoires in COVID-19. Method: immunoSEQ multiplex PCR; TCRdb's copy keeps in-frame clones and lacks some. The sample lists almost 400,000 clones, around nine tenths occurring once. Sequencing input: PBMCs or T cells enriched from blood (not recorded which). The source is a woman aged 25 to 45 who had recovered from COVID-19.

This chain links TRBV11-2 with TRBJ2-1, with D possibly TRBD2 on 5 matching bases. The V end lost 6 bases, the J end lost 10 bases, and 16 bases lay between the germline ends. In germline, CDR1 is SGHAT, CDR2 FQNNGV. CDR3 length: 13 amino acids. CDR3 region: CASSTGGSREQFF. CDR3 bases: TGTGCCAGCAGTACGGGTGGGAGCCGGGAGCAGTTCTTC.

In its sample, this clone was seen a few times. This chain links TRBV2 with TRBJ1-1; D is unresolved. Germline values: CDR1 SNHLY, CDR2 FYNNEI. This CDR3 region has 12 residues. The V end was cut by 6 bases, the J end by 1 base, with 6 bases between. The CDR3 bases are TGTGCCAGCAGGAAGCGGAACACTGAAGCTTTCTTT. It translates to CASRKRNTEAFF.

CDR3 sequence (DNA): TGTGCCAGCAGTTATAAGGCGGGACCCATCAAGGGGACCCAGTACTTC. Amino acid sequence: CASSYKAGPIKGTQYF. The chain joins TRBV6-5 to TRBJ2-5, with D possibly TRBD2 on 6 matching bases. CDR3 length: 16 amino acids. V shed 3 bases and J shed 7 bases, with 21 bases lying between them. The germline V gene has CDR1 MNHEY and CDR2 SVGAGI.

This sequence joins TRBV5-1 and TRBJ2-1, with TRBD1 matching over 9 bases. CDR1 is SGHRS, CDR2 YFSETQ, per germline. V was clipped by 4 bases and J by 6 bases; unmatched bases: 8. The CDR3 totals 15 residues. CDR3 region: CASSGGTGFGNEQFF. The CDR3 nucleotides read TGCGCCAGCAGCGGGGGGACAGGGTTTGGCAATGAGCAGTTCTTC.

CDR3 sequence reads: CSVDSYKTGDTQYF. The CDR3 region has the DNA TGCAGCGTCGATTCCTATAAGACAGGAGATACGCAGTATTTT. The gene calls are TRBV29-1 and TRBJ2-3, with D perhaps matching TRBD1 (6 bases). V gave up 6 bases and J gave up 5 bases, with 18 bases separating them. Germline CDR1 and CDR2: SQVTM and ANQGSEA. The CDR3 runs 14 residues.

The chain carries TRBV5-1 and TRBJ2-1; TRBD2 might be the D (5 bases). The CDR3 runs 16 residues. Trimming removed 0 bases from V and 2 bases from J, with 12 bases in between. CDR1 is SGHRS, CDR2 YFSETQ, per germline. CDR3 sequence (DNA): TGCGCCAGCAGCTTGGGGGGAGTCGAAACCTACAATGAGCAGTTCTTC. This gives the protein CASSLGGVETYNEQFF.

The J gene is TRBJ2-7, the V gene TRBV6-1; 9 nucleotides line up with TRBD1. Germline V gene data show CDR1 as MNHNS and CDR2 as SASEGT. V gave up 3 bases and J gave up 6 bases; unmatched junction bases: 15. This CDR3 has 17 amino acids. The CDR3 DNA sequence: TGTGCCAGCAGTGAGATGAGGGAGGGGACAGGGAGGCGCGAGCAGTACTTC. Protein product: CASSEMREGTGRREQYF.

V usage is TRBV7-8 and J usage is TRBJ1-1; the D gene is possibly TRBD1 (6 bases). This CDR3 is 14 amino acids long. Trimming took off 0 bases at V and 6 bases at J, with 11 bases between the two ends. Looked up from germline, CDR1 is SGHVS and CDR2 is FQNEAQ. Written as DNA, the CDR3 is TGTGCCAGCAGCTTAGCAACAGGGCGGTCTGAAGCTTTCTTT. Translation gives CASSLATGRSEAFF.

The chain couples TRBV28 to TRBJ1-1; D possibly corresponds to TRBD1 (5 bases). Trimming shortened V by 6 bases and J by 4 bases, and 12 bases separated the two germline ends. This CDR3 has 13 residues. CDR1 and CDR2 from the germline V gene are MDHEN and SYDVKM. CDR3 amino acids: CASRATVRTEAFF. The CDR3 nucleotides are TGTGCCAGCAGGGCGACAGTCCGCACTGAAGCTTTCTTT.

J is TRBJ2-2 and V is TRBV27; no definite D call. The CDR3 covers 14 residues. Trimming removed 5 bases from V and 7 bases from J, with 14 bases in between. Germline V gene sequence: CDR1 MNHEY, CDR2 SMNVEV (reference sequence). Here the CDR3 DNA reads TGTGCCAGCAGTGCCCGGGTTTCGGGCGGGGAGCTGTTTTTT. Translated, it gives CASSARVSGGELFF.

This clone has only one observation. The gene calls are TRBV27 and TRBJ2-1; 10 nucleotides line up with TRBD2. There are 16 residues in the CDR3. Germline CDR1 MNHEY, CDR2 SMNVEV (reference sequence). The junction had 10 bases not matched to a gene; V was cut back by 7 bases and J by 4 bases. CDR3 sequence reads: CASNPIAGGRYNEQFF. As DNA, the CDR3 is TGTGCCAGCAACCCTATAGCGGGGGGTAGGTACAATGAGCAGTTCTTC.

This clone was picked up one time. The chain uses TRBV15 and TRBJ1-1; the D is unclear. CDR3 length: 16 amino acids. Deletions cut 0 bases from V and 1 base from J, with 12 bases between. Germline CDR1 LNHNV, CDR2 YYDKDF (reference sequence). CDR3 nucleotide sequence: TGTGCCACCAGCAGAGATTGGAGTGGGTCGAACACTGAAGCTTTCTTT. Translating it yields CATSRDWSGSNTEAFF. The entire variable domain, with the rest obtained from reference TRBV15 and TRBJ1-1, is as follows: DAMVIQNPRYQVTQFGKPVTLSCSQTLNHNVMYWYQQKSSQAPKLLFHYYDKDFNNEADTPDNFQSRRPNTSFCFLDIRSPGLGDTAMYLCATSRDWSGSNTEAFFGQGTRLTVV.

This clone has a single count. This chain links TRBV19 with TRBJ2-7; a weak D match, TRBD2 (5 bases). The CDR3 is 13 amino acids. Trimming cost V 5 bases and J 3 bases, with 11 bases left between them. The germline V gene encodes CDR1 LNHDA and CDR2 SQIVND (reference sequence). The CDR3 loop reads CASSPVRGYEQYF. The CDR3 nucleotides read TGTGCCAGTAGTCCCGTACGGGGCTACGAGCAGTACTTC.

This clone appeared once. This rearrangement joins TRBV28 to TRBJ2-1; TRBD2 might be the D (6 bases). The germline CDR1 and CDR2 sequences are MDHEN and SYDVKM. Trimming took 3 bases from V and 7 from J, leaving 16 bases between them. The CDR3 loop spans 15 amino acids. This CDR3 reads CASSFSGSWGNEQFF. The CDR3 DNA sequence: TGTGCCAGCAGTTTCTCCGGGAGTTGGGGTAATGAGCAGTTCTTC.

The CDR3 DNA reads TGTGCTAGTGGTCGTATGAACACTGAAGCTTTCTTT. Translated, it gives CASGRMNTEAFF. This chain connects TRBV12-5 to TRBJ1-1; no reliable D call. This CDR3 is built from 12 residues. The V and J ends lost 5 bases and 0 bases respectively, with 4 bases between them. Germline lookup yields CDR1 LGHNT and CDR2 FRNRAP.

The rearrangement joins TRBV4-3 to TRBJ2-1; 9 nucleotides line up with TRBD2. The CDR3 has 15 residues. Unmatched junction bases numbered 6, after V lost 1 base and J lost 8 bases. Germline loops: CDR1 LGHNA, CDR2 YSLEER. In DNA, the CDR3 is TGCGCCAGCAGCCAAGTCTGGCGGGGGGGCGATGAGCAGTTCTTC. Translation: CASSQVWRGGDEQFF.

As concerns this clone: Within the sample, other DNA sequences also encode this same CDR3. The CDR3 sequence: CASSGGNEQFF. CDR3 DNA sequence: TGCGCCAGCAGTGGAGGGAATGAGCAGTTCTTC. This rearrangement joins TRBV10-2 to TRBJ2-1, with a possible D match to TRBD2 (5 bases). Trimming took off 4 bases at V and 7 bases at J, with 5 bases between the two ends. This CDR3 region has 11 residues. CDR1 is WSHSY and CDR2 is SAAADI in the germline V gene.

This clone has only a few counts. The V gene is TRBV28, the J gene TRBJ2-5; 8 positions match TRBD2. The trim removed 6 bases at V and 1 base at J, leaving 7 bases unmatched. The CDR3 is 15 residues long. Germline CDR1 MDHEN, CDR2 SYDVKM. CDR3 sequence (DNA): TGTGCCAGCAGGATTGGCGGGACTAGCCAAGAGACCCAGTACTTC. Amino acid sequence: CASRIGGTSQETQYF.

The J gene is TRBJ2-3, the V gene TRBV7-2, with D tentatively TRBD1 (5 bases). In germline, CDR1 is SGHTA, CDR2 FQGNSA. V gave up 5 bases and J gave up 5 bases, with 11 bases separating them. CDR3 size: 13 residues. DNA of the CDR3: TGTGCCAGCAGCACCTCTCAGGGAGATACGCAGTATTTT. As protein: CASSTSQGDTQYF.

This rearrangement joins TRBV29-1 to TRBJ1-1; a weak D match, TRBD1 (5 bases). The V and J ends lost 2 bases and 3 bases respectively, with 16 bases between them. The germline V gene has CDR1 SQVTM and CDR2 ANQGSEA. The CDR3 sequence is 15 residues long. CDR3 region: CSVETTKGRHTEAFF. As DNA, the CDR3 is TGCAGCGTTGAAACGACGAAGGGGCGGCACACTGAAGCTTTCTTT.

The genes are TRBV10-3 and TRBJ1-1; 8 positions match TRBD1. Per germline, CDR1 ENHRY and CDR2 SYGVKD. This CDR3 has 14 residues. J gave up 1 base and V 6 bases, and 4 bases lay outside the gene matches. The CDR3 nucleotides read TGTGCCATCAGCACCGGGACAGGGAACACTGAAGCTTTCTTT. Translated: CAISTGTGNTEAFF.

This rearrangement joins TRBV28 to TRBJ2-1; the match to TRBD2 covers 14 bases. The CDR3 is 19 amino acids. V lost 4 bases to trimming and J lost 0 bases; unmatched junction nucleotides: 8. Germline loops: CDR1 MDHEN, CDR2 SYDVKM. CDR3 in amino acids: CASSSRGLAGAGSYNEQFF. CDR3 DNA sequence: TGTGCCAGCAGTTCTCGGGGACTAGCGGGAGCGGGCTCCTACAATGAGCAGTTCTTC.

J is TRBJ2-7 and V is TRBV29-1, with TRBD2 identical over 11 bases. CDR3 length equals 16 residues. With 2 bases clipped from V and 1 base from J, the junction kept 7 bases outside the gene matches. In germline, CDR1 is SQVTM, CDR2 ANQGSEA. The CDR3 loop is CSVEQVVAGGSYEQYF. CDR3 sequence (DNA): TGCAGCGTTGAACAGGTAGTAGCGGGAGGGTCCTACGAGCAGTACTTC.

The V call is TRBV4-3, the J call TRBJ1-2; a weak D match, TRBD1 (6 bases). The CDR3 loop spans 15 amino acids. Germline V gene sequence: CDR1 LGHNA, CDR2 YSLEER. With 1 base removed from V and 0 bases from J, the gap between germline ends came to 9 bases. CDR3 amino acids: CASSQGTDTNYGYTF. The CDR3 bases are TGCGCCAGCAGCCAAGGGACAGACACTAACTATGGCTACACCTTC.

The CDR3 sequence: CSVGVGQALPGYTF. The CDR3 coding sequence is TGCAGCGTTGGAGTGGGACAGGCTCTCCCTGGCTACACCTTC. The chain employs TRBV29-1 and TRBJ1-2; 8 bases align to TRBD1. CDR1 is SQVTM and CDR2 is ANQGSEA in the germline V gene. J lost 7 bases, V lost 4 bases, and 11 bases had no gene match. The CDR3 extends over 14 amino acids.

The CDR3 here is CASSYSRTGNLEAFF. The DNA for the CDR3 is TGTGCCAGCAGTTACTCGCGGACAGGGAATTTAGAAGCTTTCTTT. V and J are TRBV6-2 or TRBV6-3 and TRBJ1-1; 8 nucleotides align to TRBD1. The CDR3 is 15 amino acids. In germline, CDR1 is MNHEY, CDR2 SVGEGT. Trimming at V came to 0 bases and at J to 8 bases, leaving 8 bases not matched to a gene.